This section outlines one T cell receptor (beta chain) sequence together with its context. Its antigen is not yet known. No per-base quality is available; no much larger clone lies one base away. Using the deep immunoSEQ assay, TCR CDR3 regions were amplified from genomic DNA by multiplex PCR. Extracted genomic DNA from each cell subset was distributed evenly across all wells of several immunoSEQ 96-well plates, and each plate was treated as a replicate. Each replicate PCR for sorted subsets received approximately 200 ng genomic DNA, equal to 28,000 or so T cell genomes. The purified libraries were quantified using a Qubit 3.0 fluorometer, sized with a Bioanalyzer 2100, and then quantified again using the KAPA Library Quantification kit. Every immunoSEQ 96-well plate was sequenced on a separate single-read 150-cycle Illumina NextSeq 550 flow cell. Concerning the study's data processing: Because the immunoSEQ output held only junctional sequences and lacked quality scores, the filtering could not match the filtering applied to full-length reads. Sequences were annotated with PyIR, a Python wrapper for IgBLAST v1.9, and V/J genes and CDR3 were assigned using IMGT germline references. Reads were filtered out if the reads had weak V/J assignments (E-value above 1e-6), no CDR3, stop codons, out-of-frame junctions, or ambiguous translated residues. A V3J clonotype was defined by an identical inferred V gene, J gene, and CDR3 amino acid sequence. To compute the percentage overlap between repertoires, the number of shared unique clonotypes was divided by the size of the smaller repertoire. Repertoire richness was assessed with RTK rarefaction, the Chao1 estimator, and Recon v2.1 estimates of unobserved clonotypes. For all TCRbeta clonotypes obtained by the gDNA method from four donors, generation probabilities were computed with OLGA. TCRdb retrieved this table from immuneACCESS and kept in-frame rearrangements only. Not all clones are present; in checked studies, unresolved V genes account for under half, and no reason is known for the remainder. V, J and clone size derive from that table, while D and trimming were established from the DNA sequence. This sample has millions of clones in its table, and around 90% of those were observed once. The top ten clones comprise under 0.15% of the sample.

These data come from a study of shared clonotypes between healthy human individuals (dated by TCRdb to about 2020). Regarding the research as a whole: Three men and a couple of women, aged 18 to 49 years, made up the cohort. Per donor, three plates each were used for CD4 naive and CD4 memory, two for CD8 naive, and one for CD8 memory. To estimate repertoire size and how much clonotypes are shared between individuals, the study performed deep sequencing of blood TCR repertoires from roughly five healthy adults. Libraries were prepared and TCR repertoires were sequenced by different laboratories using diverse techniques, in order to increase sequencing depth and limit assay-specific biases. Between about 0.94 and 8.9 billion PBMCs per donor were obtained by leukapheresis.

The full study reports these points: Incomplete sequencing was indicated by rarefaction of sorted-subset datasets, despite the large sequencing depth. Larger estimated clonotype richness was generally found for naive subsets than for memory subsets. Approximately 4.8% of naive CD4, 3.5% of naive CD8, approximately 2% of memory CD4, and roughly 0.4% of memory CD8 clonotypes were shared across several donors. Because the study included a small number of donors, the genetic and exposure-history diversity represented was limited. Sampling was restricted to blood, and TCR repertoires in tissue are likely to differ from TCR repertoires in blood. Pairwise subsampling indicated that sequencing depth was expected to affect the degree of clonotype sharing among donors. Compared with non-shared clonotypes, the clonotypes found in all four sorted-subset donors had higher generation probabilities.

From cysteine to phenylalanine, the CDR3 is 17 amino acids long. CDR3 DNA only is kept here, 51 bases in frame from base 1. Relative to germline, V is missing 1 base and J is missing 2 bases, with 9 bases of the junction outside any gene match. Per the germline V gene (reference sequence), LNHDA is the CDR1 and SQIVND is the CDR2. Healthy HIV-negative adults with no recently reported acute infections or vaccinations were included as donors. Every donor was a Caucasian adult residing in Nashville, Tennessee, USA. CD4+ T cells were enriched through magnetic negative selection, after which naive cells were positively selected on CD45RA and the remaining negative fraction served as the memory subset. Blood was collected by leukapheresis, and PBMCs were isolated by Ficoll-Histopaque density gradient centrifugation and then cryopreserved in liquid nitrogen vapor phase. Analytical flow cytometry was used to check the purity and quantity of every magnetically sorted T cell population. Genomic DNA was isolated from every sorted fraction and measured by UV absorbance on a Nanodrop 2000c.

The V and J genes are TRBV19 and TRBJ2-3, with TRBD2 matching 7 junction bases. The receptor comes from a man younger than 35 in good health. Source material: naive CD4+ T cells sorted from blood. Sample cell subset or site, as interpreted from the label and publication: CD45RA+ positively selected. This receptor carries the CDR3 CASSIGGSGISTDTQYF. The DNA is TGTGCCAGTAGTATAGGAGGGAGCGGGATTTCCACAGATACGCAGTATTTT.